The 2 T cell receptor beta chains listed next were all sequenced from one sample in a study of cytomegalovirus exposure and HLA in healthy donors. Amplification used 60 Vbeta primers and 13 Jbeta primers. The assay was immunoSEQ multiplex PCR, and TCRdb's table has in-frame clones only and misses some. The repertoire includes 150,000 to 200,000 clones, approximately 80% of them detected once, and 1.6% sits in the top ten. The sequencing sample was made of PBMCs. These receptors were collected from a woman in her 30s in good health and CMV-seronegative.

The chain carries TRBV10-3 and TRBJ2-2, with D unresolved. The CDR3 is 14 residues long. Germline lookup yields CDR1 ENHRY and CDR2 SYGVKD. V was pared by 2 bases and J by 8 bases, with 12 bases between. CDR3 region: CAISEPNLYGELFF. DNA for the CDR3: TGTGCCATCAGTGAGCCTAATTTGTATGGGGAGCTGTTTTTT.

This clone has more than one count but fewer than ten. The chain carries TRBV7-3 and TRBJ1-1; possibly TRBD1 for D (5 bases). Germline-derived CDR1 and CDR2 are SGHTA and FQGTGA. Trimming took off 6 bases at V and 10 bases at J, with 18 bases between the two ends. The CDR3 has 13 amino acids. CDR3 in amino acids: CASSFDSRSGAFF. Written as DNA, the CDR3 is TGTGCCAGCAGTTTTGACAGCCGGTCGGGAGCTTTCTTT.